This TCR beta chain comes out of a study of OX40 agonist ivuxolimab in advanced cancers. Study details: The study enrolled dose-escalation patients with hepatocellular carcinoma, melanoma, renal cell or head and neck cancer.

Findings and limits, study-wide: In the expanded peripheral T cells, antigen specificity was never determined. CD4+ and CD8+ T cells in blood underwent clonal expansion by week 6 at 0.1 to 3.0 mg/kg.

V was pared by 8 bases and J by 2 bases, with 4 bases of the junction left unmatched. CDR3 length equals 14 residues. Germline CDR1 MNHEY, CDR2 SMNVEV (reference sequence). Repertoires were generated with immunoSEQ multiplex PCR, while TCRdb's copy carries only in-frame clones and drops some. This repertoire shows about 39,000 clones, more than 85% found once; its top ten account for roughly a fifth. The sample holds one count of this clone. Its antigen remains unknown. This TCR was sampled from an adult with an advanced solid tumor such as melanoma, head and neck, liver or kidney cancer. The chain recombines TRBV27 with TRBJ2-2; 8 bases are shared with TRBD1. The sequences come from CD4+ or CD8+ T cells sorted from blood, collected in a trial of the OX40 agonist ivuxolimab. The CDR3 reads CASEDRANTGELFF. In nucleotides, the CDR3 is TGTGCCAGCGAGGACAGGGCCAACACCGGGGAGCTGTTTTTT.